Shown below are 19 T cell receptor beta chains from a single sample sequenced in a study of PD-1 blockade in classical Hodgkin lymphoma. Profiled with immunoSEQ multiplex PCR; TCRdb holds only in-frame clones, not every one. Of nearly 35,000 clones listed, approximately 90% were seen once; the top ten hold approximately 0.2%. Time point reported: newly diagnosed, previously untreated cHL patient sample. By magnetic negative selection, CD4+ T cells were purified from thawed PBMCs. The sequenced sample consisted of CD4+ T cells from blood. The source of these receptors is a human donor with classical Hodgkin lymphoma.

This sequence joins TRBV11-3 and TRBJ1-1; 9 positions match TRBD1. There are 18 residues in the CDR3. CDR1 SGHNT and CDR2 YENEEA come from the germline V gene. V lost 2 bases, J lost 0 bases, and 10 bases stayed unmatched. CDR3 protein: CASSLIRDREIVNTEAFF. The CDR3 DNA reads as TGTGCCAGCAGCTTAATAAGGGACAGGGAAATCGTGAACACTGAAGCTTTCTTT.

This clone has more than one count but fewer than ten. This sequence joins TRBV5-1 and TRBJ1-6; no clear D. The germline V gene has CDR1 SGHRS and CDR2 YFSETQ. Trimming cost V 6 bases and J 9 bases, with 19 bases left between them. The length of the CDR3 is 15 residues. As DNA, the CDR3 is TGCGCCAGCACGATGGACGGACGTGTTGGTTCACCCCTCCACTTT. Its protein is CASTMDGRVGSPLHF.

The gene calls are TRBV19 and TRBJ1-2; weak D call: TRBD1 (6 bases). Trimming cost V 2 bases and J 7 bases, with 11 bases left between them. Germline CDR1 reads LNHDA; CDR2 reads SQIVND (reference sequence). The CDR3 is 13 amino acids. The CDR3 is CASSIQGRSGYTF. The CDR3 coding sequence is TGTGCCAGTAGTATACAGGGGAGGTCTGGCTACACCTTC.

The DNA of the CDR3 is TGTGCCAGCTCACCAGGGGAAGGGGGCCAAGAGACCCAGTACTTC. This sequence encodes CASSPGEGGQETQYF. This chain uses TRBV18 with TRBJ2-5, with D perhaps matching TRBD1 (6 bases). Trimming removed 2 bases from V and 1 base from J, with 11 bases in between. Germline V gives CDR1 KGHSH, CDR2 LQKENI. CDR3 length: 15 amino acids.

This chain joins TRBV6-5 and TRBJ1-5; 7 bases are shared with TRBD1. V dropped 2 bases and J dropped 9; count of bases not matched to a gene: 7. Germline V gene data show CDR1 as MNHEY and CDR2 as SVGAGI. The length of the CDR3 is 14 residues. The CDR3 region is CASSYGARGWPQHF. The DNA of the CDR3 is TGTGCCAGCAGTTACGGAGCCAGGGGGTGGCCCCAGCATTTT.

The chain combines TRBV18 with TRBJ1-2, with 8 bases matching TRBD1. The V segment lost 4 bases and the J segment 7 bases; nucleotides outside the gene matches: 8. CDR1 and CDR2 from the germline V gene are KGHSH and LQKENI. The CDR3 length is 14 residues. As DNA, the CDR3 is TGTGCCAGCTCACGGGACAGGATTCCCGGTGGCTACACCTTC. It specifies CASSRDRIPGGYTF.

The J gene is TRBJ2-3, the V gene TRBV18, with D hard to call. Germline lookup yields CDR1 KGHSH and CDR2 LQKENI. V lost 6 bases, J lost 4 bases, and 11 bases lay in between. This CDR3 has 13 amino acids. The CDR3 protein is CASSLELADTQYF. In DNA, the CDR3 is TGTGCCAGCTCCTTAGAGCTCGCAGATACGCAGTATTTT.

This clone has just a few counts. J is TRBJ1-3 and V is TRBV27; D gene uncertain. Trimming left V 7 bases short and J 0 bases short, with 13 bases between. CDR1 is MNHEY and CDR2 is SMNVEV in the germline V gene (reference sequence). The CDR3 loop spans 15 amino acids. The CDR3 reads CASKLLGSSGNTIYF. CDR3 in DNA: TGTGCCAGCAAGCTCTTGGGTTCCTCTGGAAACACCATATATTTT.

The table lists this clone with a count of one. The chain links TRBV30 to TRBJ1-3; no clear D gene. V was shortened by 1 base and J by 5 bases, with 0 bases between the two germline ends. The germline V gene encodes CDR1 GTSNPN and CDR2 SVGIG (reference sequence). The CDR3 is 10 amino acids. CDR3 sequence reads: CAWSGNTIYF. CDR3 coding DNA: TGTGCCTGGAGTGGAAACACCATATATTTT.

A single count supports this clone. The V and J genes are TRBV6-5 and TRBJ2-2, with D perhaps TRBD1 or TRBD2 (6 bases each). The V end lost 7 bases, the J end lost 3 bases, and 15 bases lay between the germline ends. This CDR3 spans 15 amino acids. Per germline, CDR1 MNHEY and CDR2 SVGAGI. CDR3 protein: CASTLRGAYTGELFF. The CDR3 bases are TGTGCCAGCACACTAAGGGGGGCATACACCGGGGAGCTGTTTTTT.

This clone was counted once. The CDR3 DNA reads as TGCGCCAGCAGCTCCGATGGCGCTGGAAACACCATATATTTT. Translation gives CASSSDGAGNTIYF. The V call is TRBV5-1, the J call TRBJ1-3; no clear D. This CDR3 spans 14 amino acids. V was clipped by 3 bases and J by 2 bases, with 9 bases between them. CDR1 SGHRS and CDR2 YFSETQ come from the germline V gene.

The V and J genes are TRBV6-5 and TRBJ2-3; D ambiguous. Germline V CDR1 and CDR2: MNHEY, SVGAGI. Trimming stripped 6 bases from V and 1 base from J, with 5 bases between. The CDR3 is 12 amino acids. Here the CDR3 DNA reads TGTGCCAGCAGCCAGGGCACAGATACGCAGTATTTT. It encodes CASSQGTDTQYF.

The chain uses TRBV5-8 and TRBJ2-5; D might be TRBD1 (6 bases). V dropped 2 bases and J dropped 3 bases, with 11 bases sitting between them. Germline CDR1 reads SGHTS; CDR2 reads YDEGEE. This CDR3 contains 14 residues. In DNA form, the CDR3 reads TGTGCCAGCAGCTTTAATACAGGGAAAGAGACCCAGTACTTC. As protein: CASSFNTGKETQYF.

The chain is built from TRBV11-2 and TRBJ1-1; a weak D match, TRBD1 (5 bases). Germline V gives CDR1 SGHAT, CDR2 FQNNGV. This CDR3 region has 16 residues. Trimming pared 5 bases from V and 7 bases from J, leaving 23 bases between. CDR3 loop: CASSPRGGAPIGEAFF. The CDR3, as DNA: TGTGCCAGCAGCCCACGGGGCGGAGCCCCCATCGGTGAAGCTTTCTTT.

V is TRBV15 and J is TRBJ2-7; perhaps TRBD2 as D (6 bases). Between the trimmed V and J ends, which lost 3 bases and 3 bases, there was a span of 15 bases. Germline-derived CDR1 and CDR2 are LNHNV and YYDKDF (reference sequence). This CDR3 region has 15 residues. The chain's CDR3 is CATSREGTFRYEQYF. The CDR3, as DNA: TGTGCCACCAGCAGGGAAGGGACTTTCCGCTACGAGCAGTACTTC.

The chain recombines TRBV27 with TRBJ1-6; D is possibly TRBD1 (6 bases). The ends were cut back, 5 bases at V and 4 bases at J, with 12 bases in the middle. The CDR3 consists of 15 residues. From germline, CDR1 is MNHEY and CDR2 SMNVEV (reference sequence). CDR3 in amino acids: CASSDGQIYNSPLHF. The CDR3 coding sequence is TGTGCCAGCAGTGATGGACAGATTTATAATTCACCCCTCCACTTT.

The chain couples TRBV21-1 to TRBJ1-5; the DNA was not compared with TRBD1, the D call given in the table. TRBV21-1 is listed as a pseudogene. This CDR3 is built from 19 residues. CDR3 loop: CASSKGNPPGAYSNQPQHF. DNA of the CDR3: TGTGCCAGCAGCAAAGGGAACCCCCCAGGGGCATATAGCAATCAGCCCCAGCATTTT.

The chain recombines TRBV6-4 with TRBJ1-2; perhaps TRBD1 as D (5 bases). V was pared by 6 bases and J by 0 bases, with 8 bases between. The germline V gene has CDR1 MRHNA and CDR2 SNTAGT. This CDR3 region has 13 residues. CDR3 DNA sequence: TGTGCCAGCAGGGACACCACTAACTATGGCTACACCTTC. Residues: CASRDTTNYGYTF.

CDR3 coding DNA: TGTGCCAGCAGTGAACAGGGGGCGCTGACTAATGAAAAACTGTTTTTT. Amino acids: CASSEQGALTNEKLFF. The rearrangement uses TRBV6-1 and TRBJ1-4; 8 positions agree with TRBD1. This CDR3 spans 16 amino acids. The germline V gene encodes CDR1 MNHNS and CDR2 SASEGT. V shed 2 bases, J shed 2 bases, and the junction held 4 bases outside the gene matches.